The 8 T cell receptor beta chains presented below share a single source sample, sequenced in a study of blood T cell repertoires in COVID-19. Profiled with immunoSEQ multiplex PCR; TCRdb holds only in-frame clones, not every one. The repertoire consists of roughly 250,000 clones, with 85% to 90% occurring once and the leading ten covering 3.5% to 4.5%. The sequencing input was peripheral blood. Every receptor here comes from a woman aged 40 to 50 with acute or convalescent COVID-19.

This chain connects TRBV19 to TRBJ1-1; weak D call: TRBD1 (5 bases). The CDR3 covers 14 residues. The germline CDR1 and CDR2 sequences are LNHDA and SQIVND (reference sequence). V gave up 7 bases and J gave up 5 bases, with 17 bases separating them. CDR3 protein: CASTAPGFGTEAFF. Written as DNA, the CDR3 is TGTGCCAGTACGGCTCCAGGGTTTGGGACTGAAGCTTTCTTT.

V gene TRBV5-1 combines with J gene TRBJ2-1; 7 bases match TRBD1. V was pared by 1 base and J by 7 bases, with 5 bases of the junction left unmatched. Germline lookup yields CDR1 SGHRS and CDR2 YFSETQ. The CDR3 runs 14 residues. For the CDR3, the DNA is TGCGCCAGCAGCTTGCCCCTACAGGGGAATGAGCAGTTCTTC. This encodes CASSLPLQGNEQFF.

The CDR3 DNA is TGCGCCAGCAGCTTGGACAGAGAGACCCAGTACTTC. This translates into CASSLDRETQYF. The V gene is TRBV5-1, the J gene TRBJ2-5; D is unresolved. Germline CDR1 reads SGHRS; CDR2 reads YFSETQ. V was clipped by 0 bases and J by 4 bases, with 4 bases between them. This CDR3 spans 12 amino acids.

The V gene is TRBV7-8, the J gene TRBJ2-2, with 11 bases identical to TRBD1. Germline V lookup: CDR1 SGHVS, CDR2 FQNEAQ. V dropped 10 bases and J dropped 4; count of bases not matched to a gene: 5. This CDR3 has 14 amino acids. The CDR3 reads CAIEGTGGTGELFF. DNA for the CDR3: TGTGCCATTGAAGGGACAGGGGGCACCGGGGAGCTGTTTTTT.

The V call is TRBV7-3, the J call TRBJ2-2, with D perhaps TRBD1 (6 bases). The ends were cut back, 1 base at V and 2 bases at J, with 14 bases in the middle. Germline V gene lookup returns CDR1 SGHTA and CDR2 FQGTGA. The CDR3 spans 17 residues. CDR3 in amino acids: CASSLSRQETNTGELFF. For the CDR3, the DNA is TGTGCCAGCAGCTTAAGCAGACAGGAGACTAACACCGGGGAGCTGTTTTTT. The variable domain in full, with the rest retrieved from reference TRBV7-3 and TRBJ2-2, is GAGVSQTPSNKVTEKGKYVELRCDPISGHTALYWYRQSLGQGPEFLIYFQGTGAADDSGLPNDRFFAVRPEGSVSTLKIQRTERGDSAVYLCASSLSRQETNTGELFFGEGSRLTVL.

CDR3 DNA: TGTGCCAGCAGTGCGCGGGGGGACACAGATACGCAGTATTTT. Protein product: CASSARGDTDTQYF. This chain uses TRBV2 with TRBJ2-3; 8 nucleotides match TRBD2. The CDR3 contains 14 residues. CDR1 is SNHLY and CDR2 is FYNNEI in the germline V gene. Trimming removed 4 bases from V and 2 bases from J; junction bases left unmatched: 2.

The rearrangement joins TRBV18 to TRBJ1-2; D may be TRBD1 (6 bases). With 3 bases removed from V and 6 bases from J, the gap between germline ends came to 17 bases. Germline V gene lookup returns CDR1 KGHSH and CDR2 LQKENI. This CDR3 is built from 15 residues. CDR3 protein: CASSPGRGSLNGYTF. In DNA form, the CDR3 reads TGTGCCAGCTCACCGGGTAGGGGGAGCCTTAATGGCTACACCTTC.

The chain is built from TRBV5-8 and TRBJ1-6; 12 bases align to TRBD1. The junction had 11 bases not matched to a gene; V was cut back by 0 bases and J by 7 bases. Germline V CDR1 and CDR2: SGHTS, YDEGEE. CDR3 length equals 19 residues. CDR3 sequence (DNA): TGTGCCAGCAGCTTGGATATCCACCGGGACAGGGGGCCAAATTCACCCCTCCACTTT. Its translation is CASSLDIHRDRGPNSPLHF. The full variable domain, in which reference TRBV5-8 and TRBJ1-6 provide the parts outside the CDR3, is EAGVTQSPTHLIKTRGQQATLRCSPISGHTSVYWYQQALGLGLQFLLWYDEGEERNRGNFPPRFSGRQFPNYSSELNVNALELEDSALYLCASSLDIHRDRGPNSPLHFGNGTRLTVT.